This T cell receptor (beta chain) appears in the sequencing data of a study of early T cells in non-severe SARS-CoV-2 infection. V shed 5 bases, J shed 4 bases, and the junction held 7 bases outside the gene matches. This CDR3 is 15 amino acids long. Germline-derived CDR1 and CDR2 are SNHLY and FYNNEI. TCRdb re-called the 5' RACE reads with MiXCR, one entry per CDR3 protein. The sample holds approximately 69,000 distinct CDR3 sequences, more than 9.5% seen once. The source material was whole blood, sampled at baseline. The chain uses TRBV2 and TRBJ2-2; 7 bases agree with TRBD2. The clonotype originates from an adult who was a healthcare worker with PCR-confirmed SARS-CoV-2 infection or an uninfected control (not recorded which). DNA of the CDR3: TGTGCCAGCAGTCGGACTAGAACCACCACCGGGGAGCTGTTTTTT. Translating it yields CASSRTRTTTGELFF.